The 18 T cell receptor beta chains given below trace back to one sample, sequenced in a study of cytomegalovirus exposure and HLA in healthy donors. The PCR used 60 Vbeta and 13 Jbeta primers. The protocol was immunoSEQ multiplex PCR, while the TCRdb copy is restricted to in-frame clones and leaves out a portion. The data contain roughly 110,000 clones, approximately 81% of them singletons. Specimen: PBMCs. These receptor sequences come from a woman aged 18-29 years in good health and CMV-seropositive.

This clone was detected only once. Other DNA sequences from this sample encode an identical CDR3 as well. This rearrangement joins TRBV9 to TRBJ2-2, with a tentative D call TRBD2 (6 bases). The germline V gene encodes CDR1 SGDLS and CDR2 YYNGEE. The V end lost 4 bases, the J end lost 0 bases, and 13 bases lay between the germline ends. The CDR3 length is 16 residues. The DNA for the CDR3 is TGTGCCAGCAGCCTCAATCGGGGGTCGAACACCGGGGAGCTGTTTTTT. Its translation is CASSLNRGSNTGELFF.

This chain connects TRBV28 to TRBJ1-4, with 9 bases identical to TRBD1. This CDR3 is built from 17 residues. J lost 8 bases, V lost 2 bases, and 12 bases had no gene match. CDR1 and CDR2 (germline): MDHEN, SYDVKM. CDR3 in amino acids: CASSLALSRTGEEKLFF. The CDR3 coding sequence is TGTGCCAGCAGTTTAGCGTTATCCAGGACAGGGGAAGAAAAACTGTTTTTT.

This chain links TRBV5-1 with TRBJ1-1, with unresolved D. The CDR3 runs 16 residues. Per the germline V gene, CDR1 is SGHRS and CDR2 is YFSETQ. V gave up 1 base and J gave up 0 bases, with 13 bases separating them. The CDR3 region has the DNA TGCGCCAGCAGCTTGTTTGGTAAGCGCTTGAACACTGAAGCTTTCTTT. Translation gives CASSLFGKRLNTEAFF. The full variable domain, in which reference TRBV5-1 and TRBJ1-1 provide the parts outside the CDR3, is KAGVTQTPRYLIKTRGQQVTLSCSPISGHRSVSWYQQTPGQGLQFLFEYFSETQRNKGNFPGRFSGRQFSNSRSEMNVSTLELGDSALYLCASSLFGKRLNTEAFFGQGTRLTVV.

This clone occurred a few times. The V and J genes are TRBV6-5 and TRBJ1-1; 7 nucleotides match TRBD1. The CDR3 contains 13 residues. V lost 5 bases and J lost 4; bases outside the gene matches: 4. In germline, CDR1 is MNHEY, CDR2 SVGAGI. The CDR3 is CASSPTGATEAFF. As DNA, the CDR3 is TGTGCCAGCAGTCCCACAGGGGCCACTGAAGCTTTCTTT.

This rearrangement joins TRBV5-6 to TRBJ2-5; D gene ambiguous. Trimming took off 5 bases at V and 5 bases at J, with 10 bases between the two ends. The germline V gene has CDR1 SGHDT and CDR2 YYEEEE. The CDR3 totals 12 residues. The CDR3 region is CASSLVGETQYF. The CDR3 region has the DNA TGTGCCAGCAGTCTGGTCGGGGAGACCCAGTACTTC.

This clone was counted only a few times. This chain uses TRBV7-9 with TRBJ2-1; D uncertain. Germline lookup yields CDR1 SEHNR and CDR2 FQNEAQ (reference sequence). The CDR3 is made up of 12 amino acids. Trimming pared 5 bases from V and 8 bases from J, leaving 10 bases between. The CDR3 nucleotides read TGTGCCAGCAGCCTGTCTTTTGATGAGCAGTTCTTC. This translates into CASSLSFDEQFF.

The chain carries TRBV5-1 and TRBJ2-5, with D possibly matching TRBD2 (5 bases). Germline V gene data show CDR1 as SGHRS and CDR2 as YFSETQ. Trimming removed 2 bases at V and 5 bases at J, with 19 bases between. This CDR3 comprises 16 residues. CDR3 in amino acids: CASSFYAGSVSETQYF. In nucleotides, the CDR3 is TGCGCCAGCAGCTTTTACGCGGGTTCCGTCTCGGAGACCCAGTACTTC.

The CDR3 nucleotides read TGTGCCTGGAGTGGTCTAGGGGTTGCAGATACGCAGTATTTT. It yields the protein CAWSGLGVADTQYF. The J gene is TRBJ2-3, the V gene TRBV30; D possibly corresponds to TRBD1 (5 bases). V lost 1 base and J 4 bases, leaving 12 bases between the germline ends. The germline gives CDR1 GTSNPN, CDR2 SVGIG (reference sequence). CDR3 length equals 14 residues.

The chain couples TRBV23-1 to TRBJ2-5; 11 positions agree with TRBD1. TRBV23-1 is filed as an ORF, its function uncertain. The CDR3 contains 18 residues. V shed 7 bases and J 5 bases; nucleotides not matched to a gene: 18. The CDR3 nucleotides are TGCGCCAGCAAGCTTCCAAACCGGGACAGGGGGTTCCGCGAGACCCAGTACTTC. This gives the protein CASKLPNRDRGFRETQYF.

The chain is built from TRBV4-1 and TRBJ2-4, with TRBD2 matching over 7 bases. Germline-derived CDR1 and CDR2 are MGHRA and YSYEKL. The CDR3 extends over 16 amino acids. V lost 4 bases to trimming and J lost 5 bases; unmatched junction nucleotides: 11. CDR3 region: CASSLPGGSKENIQYF. CDR3 nucleotides: TGCGCCAGCAGCCTTCCGGGCGGGAGTAAAGAAAACATTCAGTACTTC.

This clone was counted a few times. The chain uses TRBV27 and TRBJ2-7; TRBD1 matches at 7 bases. The CDR3 contains 13 residues. V trimming: 3 bases; J trimming: 3 bases; junction bases outside the gene matches: 2. The germline V gene encodes CDR1 MNHEY and CDR2 SMNVEV (reference sequence). For the CDR3, the DNA is TGTGCCAGCAGTTTCCGGGACAGCTACGAGCAGTACTTC. Amino acid sequence: CASSFRDSYEQYF.

This clone was seen only once. J is TRBJ1-2 and V is TRBV29-1, with TRBD1 matching 7 bases. Trimming at V came to 6 bases and at J to 12 bases, leaving 10 bases not matched to a gene. The length of the CDR3 is 11 residues. Germline loops: CDR1 SQVTM, CDR2 ANQGSEA. The CDR3 spells CSVATTGSNTF. CDR3 in DNA: TGCAGCGTCGCCACGACAGGGAGCAACACCTTC.

Written as DNA, the CDR3 is TGTGCCAGTAGCTCGGACAGGGATGATACGCAGTATTTT. Residues: CASSSDRDDTQYF. The chain uses TRBV19 and TRBJ2-3, with 8 bases fitting TRBD1. Trimming took 6 bases from V and 6 from J; bases not matched to a gene: 5. Looked up from germline, CDR1 is LNHDA and CDR2 is SQIVND (reference sequence). This CDR3 has 13 residues.

The chain recombines TRBV30 with TRBJ2-3; 13 positions match TRBD2. CDR1 GTSNPN and CDR2 SVGIG come from the germline V gene (reference sequence). This CDR3 has 16 residues. With 3 bases clipped from V and 2 bases from J, the junction kept 5 bases outside the gene matches. CDR3 sequence (DNA): TGTGCCTGGAGGGCACTAGCGGGAGGGACCACAGATACGCAGTATTTT. Encoded protein: CAWRALAGGTTDTQYF.

This clone occurred a few times. This chain joins TRBV6-1 and TRBJ1-2; D is unclear. This CDR3 has 14 residues. Germline lookup yields CDR1 MNHNS and CDR2 SASEGT. Trimming removed 6 bases at V and 0 bases at J, with 11 bases between. The CDR3 DNA sequence: TGTGCCAGCAGGACGGGAACCGCTAACTATGGCTACACCTTC. It yields the protein CASRTGTANYGYTF.

This clone was detected only a few times. The rearrangement links TRBV30 to TRBJ1-3; D ambiguous. The V and J ends lost 0 bases and 0 bases respectively, with 6 bases between them. This CDR3 comprises 14 residues. CDR1 is GTSNPN and CDR2 is SVGIG in the germline V gene (reference sequence). The CDR3 DNA follows: TGTGCCTGGAGTGTAGAGAGCTCTGGAAACACCATATATTTT. Residues: CAWSVESSGNTIYF.

The chain couples TRBV6-6 to TRBJ2-7, with TRBD1 matching 8 bases. The germline CDR1 and CDR2 sequences are MNHNY and SVGAGI (reference sequence). This CDR3 region has 13 residues. V lost 7 bases, J lost 2 bases, and 4 bases stayed unmatched. The CDR3: CASKGTGTYEQYF. The CDR3 DNA is TGTGCCAGCAAGGGGACAGGCACCTACGAGCAGTACTTC.

The rearrangement uses TRBV21-1 and TRBJ2-7; TRBD2 is the table's D call and was not checked against the DNA. TRBV21-1 is marked as a pseudogene. The CDR3 is 18 amino acids. CDR3 region: CASSKRGSISGRPYEQYF. The CDR3 bases are TGTGCCAGCAGCAAAAGAGGATCGATTAGCGGGAGACCATACGAGCAGTACTTC.